A selection of T cell receptor beta chains follows, all from one sample in a study of shared clonotypes between healthy human individuals. The assay was immunoSEQ multiplex PCR, and TCRdb's table has in-frame clones only and misses some. The data show about 1 million clones, around 74% seen once. Sequenced material: memory CD4+ T cells sorted from blood. These receptors all stem from a man aged 18 to 29 in good health. Both conserved end residues are part of each CDR3. Fields, in order: D gene, clone size, V gene, J gene, CDR3 protein, CDR3 DNA. A D gene is named only where the DNA matches it firmly. The size of a clone is reported for some rows only, either as once, few or many, or as a class for expanded clones.

D gene: .
clone size: .
V gene: TRBV6-1
J gene: TRBJ1-1
CDR3 protein: CASCRGTEAFF
CDR3 DNA: TGTGCCAGCTGTCGGGGCACTGAAGCTTTCTTT

D gene: .
clone size: .
V gene: TRBV5-4
J gene: TRBJ1-6
CDR3 protein: CASSLGISNNSPLHF
CDR3 DNA: TGTGCCAGCAGCTTGGGGATTTCCAATAATTCACCCCTCCACTTT

D gene: .
clone size: .
V gene: TRBV2
J gene: TRBJ2-5
CDR3 protein: CASSANGPAGGETQYF
CDR3 DNA: TGTGCCAGCAGTGCGAATGGCCCGGCCGGGGGAGAGACCCAGTACTTC

D gene: .
clone size: .
V gene: TRBV28
J gene: TRBJ1-3
CDR3 protein: CASSSPPSGNTIYF
CDR3 DNA: TGTGCCAGCAGTTCCCCCCCCTCTGGAAACACCATATATTTT

D gene: TRBD1
clone size: .
V gene: TRBV5-6
J gene: TRBJ2-5
CDR3 protein: CASSGRKRDRGGETQYF
CDR3 DNA: TGTGCCAGCAGCGGTAGGAAGAGGGACAGAGGGGGTGAGACCCAGTACTTC

D gene: .
clone size: .
V gene: TRBV18
J gene: TRBJ2-2
CDR3 protein: CASSPLAFNTGELFF
CDR3 DNA: TGTGCCAGCTCACCACTGGCTTTCAACACCGGGGAGCTGTTTTTT

D gene: TRBD2
clone size: .
V gene: TRBV7-6
J gene: TRBJ2-2
CDR3 protein: CASSRASGRDTGELFF
CDR3 DNA: TGTGCCAGCAGCCGAGCTAGCGGGAGGGACACCGGGGAGCTGTTTTTT

D gene: .
clone size: .
V gene: TRBV18
J gene: TRBJ2-7
CDR3 protein: CASSPAGSSYEQYF
CDR3 DNA: TGTGCCAGCTCACCAGCAGGCAGCTCCTACGAGCAGTACTTC

D gene: TRBD1
clone size: few
V gene: TRBV28
J gene: TRBJ1-1
CDR3 protein: CASSATDRVWDTEAFF
CDR3 DNA: TGTGCCAGCAGTGCCACCGACAGGGTTTGGGACACTGAAGCTTTCTTT

D gene: TRBD1
clone size: .
V gene: TRBV5-1
J gene: TRBJ2-1
CDR3 protein: CASSRGTGNEQFF
CDR3 DNA: TGCGCCAGCAGCCGCGGGACAGGGAATGAGCAGTTCTTC

D gene: .
clone size: .
V gene: TRBV6-1
J gene: TRBJ2-1
CDR3 protein: CASSLQWGGLNEQFF
CDR3 DNA: TGTGCCAGCAGCCTACAGTGGGGGGGCCTGAATGAGCAGTTCTTC

D gene: .
clone size: few
V gene: TRBV5-6
J gene: TRBJ2-7
CDR3 protein: CASSGGFYEQYF
CDR3 DNA: TGTGCCAGCAGCGGGGGATTCTACGAGCAGTACTTC

D gene: TRBD2
clone size: few
V gene: TRBV4-1
J gene: TRBJ2-2
CDR3 protein: CASSSLGRENTGELFF
CDR3 DNA: TGCGCCAGCAGCTCACTCGGGAGGGAGAACACCGGGGAGCTGTTTTTT

D gene: TRBD1
clone size: .
V gene: TRBV19
J gene: TRBJ2-6
CDR3 protein: CASSIEGTGGTGANVLTF
CDR3 DNA: TGTGCCAGTAGTATAGAGGGGACAGGGGGAACCGGGGCCAACGTCCTGACTTTC

D gene: .
clone size: few
V gene: TRBV19
J gene: TRBJ1-5
CDR3 protein: CASSTGVGNQPQHF
CDR3 DNA: TGTGCCAGTAGTACAGGGGTCGGGAATCAGCCCCAGCATTTT

D gene: TRBD1
clone size: .
V gene: TRBV28
J gene: TRBJ2-2
CDR3 protein: CASSPDRGAGTGELFF
CDR3 DNA: TGTGCCAGCAGTCCGGACAGGGGTGCCGGCACCGGGGAGCTGTTTTTT

D gene: TRBD2
clone size: .
V gene: TRBV10-3
J gene: TRBJ2-3
CDR3 protein: CAISGPGLATDTQYF
CDR3 DNA: TGTGCCATCAGTGGGCCGGGACTAGCCACAGATACGCAGTATTTT

D gene: TRBD1
clone size: many
V gene: TRBV6-5
J gene: TRBJ1-4
CDR3 protein: CASSPRGGLGKLFF
CDR3 DNA: TGTGCCAGCAGTCCTCGAGGGGGCCTTGGAAAACTGTTTTTT

D gene: .
clone size: .
V gene: TRBV11-2
J gene: TRBJ2-2
CDR3 protein: CASIPRGLNTGELFF
CDR3 DNA: TGTGCCAGCATCCCTCGGGGGCTTAACACCGGGGAGCTGTTTTTT

D gene: .
clone size: .
V gene: TRBV30
J gene: TRBJ2-7
CDR3 protein: CAWGGGPSSYEQYF
CDR3 DNA: TGTGCCTGGGGAGGCGGTCCGAGCTCCTACGAGCAGTACTTC

D gene: TRBD1
clone size: .
V gene: TRBV30
J gene: TRBJ1-2
CDR3 protein: CACTGGRDGYTF
CDR3 DNA: TGTGCCTGTACAGGGGGAAGGGATGGCTACACCTTC

D gene: .
clone size: .
V gene: TRBV11-2
J gene: TRBJ2-3
CDR3 protein: CASKGADTQYF
CDR3 DNA: TGTGCCAGCAAAGGAGCAGATACGCAGTATTTT

D gene: .
clone size: .
V gene: TRBV28
J gene: TRBJ1-1
CDR3 protein: CASSFPEGGAFF
CDR3 DNA: TGTGCCAGCAGTTTTCCGGAAGGGGGAGCTTTCTTT

D gene: .
clone size: .
V gene: TRBV5-6
J gene: TRBJ2-1
CDR3 protein: CASSLTNNNEQFF
CDR3 DNA: TGTGCCAGCAGCTTGACTAACAACAATGAGCAGTTCTTC

D gene: .
clone size: few
V gene: TRBV30
J gene: TRBJ1-6
CDR3 protein: CAWSVRGVDSPLHF
CDR3 DNA: TGTGCCTGGAGTGTACGGGGGGTGGATTCACCCCTCCACTTT

D gene: .
clone size: few
V gene: TRBV12-5
J gene: TRBJ2-1
CDR3 protein: CASALSGEQFF
CDR3 DNA: TGTGCTAGTGCCCTCTCGGGTGAGCAGTTCTTC

D gene: .
clone size: .
V gene: TRBV20-1
J gene: TRBJ2-7
CDR3 protein: CSARVRNEQYF
CDR3 DNA: TGCAGTGCTAGAGTTCGAAACGAGCAGTACTTC

D gene: .
clone size: .
V gene: TRBV7-2
J gene: TRBJ2-2
CDR3 protein: CASSPSAGRFGELFF
CDR3 DNA: TGTGCCAGCAGCCCCTCGGCCGGGAGATTTGGGGAGCTGTTTTTT

D gene: .
clone size: .
V gene: TRBV19
J gene: TRBJ1-5
CDR3 protein: CASSPQGGNQPQHF
CDR3 DNA: TGTGCCAGTAGTCCACAGGGAGGCAATCAGCCCCAGCATTTT

D gene: .
clone size: .
V gene: TRBV6-1
J gene: TRBJ1-6
CDR3 protein: CASITRDDSPLHF
CDR3 DNA: TGTGCCAGCATAACCAGGGACGATTCACCCCTCCACTTT

D gene: TRBD1
clone size: .
V gene: TRBV7-2
J gene: TRBJ2-3
CDR3 protein: CASSLARGQVLSRTDTQYF
CDR3 DNA: TGTGCCAGCAGCTTAGCTCGGGGACAGGTACTTTCTCGCACAGATACGCAGTATTTT

D gene: .
clone size: .
V gene: TRBV12-5
J gene: TRBJ1-1
CDR3 protein: CASGSSGNTLEAFF
CDR3 DNA: TGTGCTAGTGGTTCGTCAGGGAATACCCTTGAAGCTTTCTTT

D gene: .
clone size: .
V gene: TRBV11-3
J gene: TRBJ1-1
CDR3 protein: CASSLAGGSKNTEAFF
CDR3 DNA: TGTGCCAGCAGCTTAGCCGGGGGATCAAAGAACACTGAAGCTTTCTTT

D gene: TRBD1
clone size: .
V gene: TRBV10-3
J gene: TRBJ1-5
CDR3 protein: CAISLDRDNQPQHF
CDR3 DNA: TGTGCCATCAGTTTAGACAGGGATAATCAGCCCCAGCATTTT

D gene: .
clone size: once
V gene: TRBV5-1
J gene: TRBJ2-7
CDR3 protein: CASSVVGQYEQYF
CDR3 DNA: TGCGCCAGCAGCGTCGTTGGACAGTACGAGCAGTACTTC

D gene: .
clone size: .
V gene: TRBV5-6
J gene: TRBJ1-1
CDR3 protein: CASSRPNTEAFF
CDR3 DNA: TGTGCCAGCAGCCGTCCAAACACTGAAGCTTTCTTT

D gene: .
clone size: .
V gene: TRBV7-2
J gene: TRBJ2-7
CDR3 protein: CASSSIYEQYF
CDR3 DNA: TGTGCCAGCAGCTCCATTTACGAGCAGTACTTC

D gene: TRBD1
clone size: .
V gene: TRBV5-1
J gene: TRBJ1-3
CDR3 protein: CASSLDQGGSGNTIYF
CDR3 DNA: TGCGCCAGCAGCTTGGACCAGGGGGGTTCTGGAAACACCATATATTTT

D gene: .
clone size: .
V gene: TRBV18
J gene: TRBJ2-1
CDR3 protein: CASSAGLSQLDEQFF
CDR3 DNA: TGTGCCAGCTCTGCTGGCCTTAGCCAGCTTGATGAGCAGTTCTTC

D gene: .
clone size: .
V gene: TRBV9
J gene: TRBJ2-7
CDR3 protein: CASSVAATSSYEQYF
CDR3 DNA: TGTGCCAGCAGCGTAGCCGCTACGAGCTCCTACGAGCAGTACTTC

D gene: TRBD2
clone size: .
V gene: TRBV6-6
J gene: TRBJ2-4
CDR3 protein: CASSYPGTSGGYIQYF
CDR3 DNA: TGTGCCAGCAGTTACCCCGGGACTAGCGGTGGATACATTCAGTACTTC

D gene: .
clone size: few
V gene: TRBV7-2
J gene: TRBJ2-7
CDR3 protein: CASSFGNPYEQYF
CDR3 DNA: TGTGCCAGCAGCTTCGGGAACCCCTACGAGCAGTACTTC

D gene: TRBD2
clone size: .
V gene: TRBV10-2
J gene: TRBJ2-4
CDR3 protein: CASSDQTSGGVLAKNIQYF
CDR3 DNA: TGCGCCAGCAGTGATCAGACTAGCGGGGGGGTTCTAGCCAAAAACATTCAGTACTTC

D gene: TRBD1
clone size: .
V gene: TRBV19
J gene: TRBJ1-1
CDR3 protein: CATEQGVDTEAFF
CDR3 DNA: TGTGCCACCGAACAGGGGGTTGACACTGAAGCTTTCTTT

D gene: .
clone size: .
V gene: TRBV30
J gene: TRBJ1-3
CDR3 protein: CAWRGAGNSGNTIYF
CDR3 DNA: TGTGCCTGGAGGGGCGCAGGGAACTCTGGAAACACCATATATTTT

D gene: TRBD1
clone size: .
V gene: TRBV5-4
J gene: TRBJ2-7
CDR3 protein: CASSPGGQASSYEQYF
CDR3 DNA: TGTGCCAGCAGCCCCGGGGGACAGGCGAGCTCCTACGAGCAGTACTTC

D gene: TRBD1
clone size: .
V gene: TRBV7-9
J gene: TRBJ2-5
CDR3 protein: CASSLAVGQGKQYF
CDR3 DNA: TGTGCCAGCAGCTTAGCGGTAGGACAGGGAAAGCAGTACTTC

D gene: TRBD1
clone size: .
V gene: TRBV14
J gene: TRBJ2-2
CDR3 protein: CASRKLTGGNTGELFF
CDR3 DNA: TGTGCCAGCAGAAAACTGACAGGGGGCAACACCGGGGAGCTGTTTTTT

D gene: .
clone size: .
V gene: TRBV15
J gene: TRBJ1-1
CDR3 protein: CATSAPGRENTEAFF
CDR3 DNA: TGTGCCACCAGCGCTCCAGGAAGAGAGAACACTGAAGCTTTCTTT

D gene: .
clone size: once
V gene: TRBV6-5
J gene: TRBJ2-3
CDR3 protein: CASSYRESVSTDTQYF
CDR3 DNA: TGTGCCAGCAGTTACCGGGAGTCAGTTAGCACAGATACGCAGTATTTT

D gene: .
clone size: .
V gene: TRBV2
J gene: TRBJ1-5
CDR3 protein: CASRLDTGSYSNQPQHF
CDR3 DNA: TGTGCCAGCCGACTCGACACGGGGTCTTATAGCAATCAGCCCCAGCATTTT

D gene: TRBD1
clone size: .
V gene: TRBV19
J gene: TRBJ2-1
CDR3 protein: CASSIHRTGSNEQFF
CDR3 DNA: TGTGCCAGTAGTATACATCGGACAGGAAGCAATGAGCAGTTCTTC

D gene: .
clone size: .
V gene: TRBV21-1
J gene: TRBJ2-1
CDR3 protein: CASSPRGEQFF
CDR3 DNA: TGTGCCAGCAGCCCAAGGGGTGAGCAGTTCTTC

D gene: .
clone size: once
V gene: TRBV13
J gene: TRBJ1-4
CDR3 protein: CASSRQQNNEKLFF
CDR3 DNA: TGTGCCAGCAGCAGACAGCAAAATAATGAAAAACTGTTTTTT

D gene: .
clone size: .
V gene: TRBV7-2
J gene: TRBJ2-2
CDR3 protein: CASSLAQGSGELFF
CDR3 DNA: TGTGCCAGCAGCTTAGCGCAGGGCAGCGGGGAGCTGTTTTTT